The 6 T cell receptor beta chains presented below share a single source sample, sequenced in a study of blood T cells in healthy people across ages. The use of a sample-barcoded 5' primer and a J-beta primer mix characterized a second PCR of roughly 7 to 11 cycles. A single record per CDR3 protein comes from TCRdb applying MiXCR to the 5' RACE reads. The data show about 1.5 million distinct CDR3 sequences, roughly 43% seen once. Sequencing was carried out using blood. The receptor source for this set is a woman aged 18-29 years in good health.

Comment on this clonotype: Germline is not matched at one junction end, which may reflect a read error. The chain employs TRBV5-1 and TRBJ1-2, with 7 bases fitting TRBD1. This CDR3 contains 14 residues. Germline CDR1 and CDR2: SGHRS and YFSETQ. The CDR3 coding sequence is TGCGCCAACAGCTTTGGGGACAGAAGCTATGGCAACACCTTC. Encoded protein: CANSFGDRSYGNTF. Complete variable domain (other parts from reference TRBV5-1 and TRBJ1-2): KAGVTQTPRYLIKTRGQQVTLSCSPISGHRSVSWYQQTPGQGLQFLFEYFSETQRNKGNFPGRFSGRQFSNSRSEMNVSTLELGDSALYLCANSFGDRSYGNTFGSGTRLTVV.

The chain employs TRBV6-5 and TRBJ2-5; D not certain. The assigned J gene may be wrong: the sequence end matches TRBJ2-7 better. The CDR3 is 13 amino acids. Germline CDR1 is MNHEY and CDR2 is SVGAGI. The CDR3 sequence is CASRTLLSSEQYF. Written as DNA, the CDR3 is TGTGCCAGCAGGACACTCCTGAGTAGCGAGCAGTACTTC.

The V and J genes are TRBV7-2 and TRBJ2-5; no firm D call. Trimming took off 5 bases at V and 2 bases at J, with 12 bases between the two ends. CDR1 SGHTA and CDR2 FQGNSA come from the germline V gene. The CDR3 has 14 residues. The CDR3 DNA is TGTGCCAGCAGCCTGATTCGGGCACAAGAGACCCAGTACTTC. Translation gives CASSLIRAQETQYF.

V usage is TRBV27 and J usage is TRBJ1-5; D is ambiguous. The V gene lost 3 bases and the J gene lost 4 bases, with 7 bases spanning the gap. The CDR3 covers 13 residues. Germline CDR1 MNHEY, CDR2 SMNVEV (reference sequence). The CDR3 sequence: CASSFFLNQPQHF. The DNA for the CDR3 is TGTGCCAGCAGTTTTTTTCTTAATCAGCCCCAGCATTTT.

This chain connects TRBV7-2 to TRBJ2-7; TRBD1 agrees at 9 bases. CDR3 size: 16 residues. The V segment lost 3 bases and the J segment 2 bases; nucleotides outside the gene matches: 8. From germline, CDR1 is SGHTA and CDR2 FQGNSA. The CDR3 region is CASSLETGQGTYEQYF. CDR3 DNA sequence: TGTGCCAGCAGCTTGGAGACGGGACAGGGTACCTACGAGCAGTACTTC.

The genes are TRBV3-1 and TRBJ1-4, with D unclear. The CDR3 is 14 residues long. CDR1 is LGHDT, CDR2 YNNKEL, per germline (reference sequence). Trimming pared 7 bases from V and 0 bases from J, leaving 9 bases between. CDR3 DNA sequence: TGTGCCAGCACAAGCACCTCAACTAATGAAAAACTGTTTTTT. Residues: CASTSTSTNEKLFF.